The rows below give T cell receptor beta chains drawn from one sample of a study of CD8+CD57+ T cells in acquired aplastic anemia. In TCRdb, the reads were re-called with MiXCR into one record per CDR3 protein. In the table there are about half a million distinct CDR3 sequences, around 32% of which are singletons. Sequencing was carried out using sorted CD4+, CD8+, or CD8+CD57+ T cells (not recorded which) from PBMCs. Receptor source: a human donor with aplastic anemia. Each CDR3 is given with its conserved first and last residue. A D gene is named only where the DNA matches it firmly. A clone size is listed for some rows: how often the clone was seen (once, few, many), or a class if it is expanded.

j_call,clone_size,v_call,d_call,cdr3_aa,cdr3_nt
TRBJ2-7,many,TRBV7-2,-,CASSVKYEQYF,TGTGCCAGCAGCGTTAAGTACGAGCAGTACTTC
TRBJ2-2,-,TRBV7-8,-,CASSQDLRVANIGELFF,TGTGCCAGCAGCCAAGACTTACGGGTTGCGAACATCGGGGAGCTGTTTTTT
TRBJ2-2,many,TRBV10-3,TRBD1,CAIGTGNTGELFF,TGTGCCATCGGGACAGGGAACACCGGGGAGCTGTTTTTT
TRBJ1-1,few,TRBV9,-,CASSVGGALGTEAFF,TGTGCCAGCAGCGTAGGGGGCGCTCTCGGAACTGAAGCTTTCTTT
TRBJ1-2,many,TRBV9,TRBD1,CASSVVHRGNYGYTF,TGTGCCAGCAGCGTAGTTCACAGGGGGAACTATGGCTACACCTTC
TRBJ2-3,-,TRBV20-1,-,CSARVGRGSDTQYF,TGCAGTGCTAGAGTTGGTAGGGGGTCCGATACGCAGTATTTT
TRBJ1-5,-,TRBV11-2,-,CACSLHGAPSNQPRHF,TGTGCCTGCAGCTTACATGGGGCGCCGAGCAATCAGCCCCGGCATTTT
TRBJ2-6,few,TRBV19,-,CASSPLQVSGANVLTF,TGTGCCAGCTCACCACTGCAGGTGTCTGGGGCCAACGTCCTGACTTTC
TRBJ2-1,many,TRBV9,-,CASSVAPADNEQFF,TGTGCCAGCAGCGTAGCTCCTGCAGACAATGAGCAGTTCTTC
TRBJ1-4,-,TRBV2,TRBD1,CATALGQAGEKLFF,TGTGCCACCGCCCTGGGACAGGCAGGCGAAAAACTGTTTTTT
TRBJ2-3,many,TRBV12-3/TRBV12-4,TRBD2,CASRLAGGPDTQYF,TGTGCCAGCAGACTAGCGGGGGGGCCAGATACGCAGTATTTT
TRBJ1-6,-,TRBV28,TRBD1,CASSSGTGGGNSPLHF,TGTGCCAGCTCATCCGGGACAGGGGGCGGTAATTCACCCCTCCACTTT
TRBJ2-5,-,TRBV10-1,-,CASSETGPETQYF,TGCGCCAGCAGTGAGACAGGGCCAGAGACCCAGTACTTC
TRBJ2-2,-,TRBV25-1,-,CASSADRSNTGELFF,TGTGCCAGCAGTGCTGACAGATCGAACACCGGGGAGCTGTTTTTT
TRBJ1-2,-,TRBV10-3,-,CAVRSGRVLKYGYTF,TGTGCCGTCAGGTCCGGCAGGGTTCTAAAATATGGCTACACCTTC
TRBJ2-4,-,TRBV7-9,-,CASSPRHPKNIQYF,TGTGCCAGCAGCCCGAGACATCCCAAAAACATCCAGTACTTC
TRBJ2-3,many,TRBV7-2,-,CASSHRPDTQYF,TGTGCCAGCAGCCATCGGCCAGATACGCAGTATTTT
TRBJ2-7,many,TRBV20-1,TRBD1,CSASLETGGTYEQYF,TGCAGTGCTAGTCTCGAAACAGGGGGCACCTACGAGCAGTACTTC
TRBJ1-1,-,TRBV24-1,-,CATSDPGLGTEAFF,TGTGCCACCAGTGACCCAGGGCTGGGGACTGAAGCTTTCTTT
TRBJ1-1,many,TRBV2,TRBD1,CASRLPGQKPPEAFF,TGTGCCAGCAGGTTGCCGGGACAGAAGCCCCCTGAAGCTTTCTTT
TRBJ1-1,-,TRBV11-2,-,CASSTRLGAEAFF,TGTGCCAGCAGCACCCGACTCGGGGCTGAAGCTTTCTTT
TRBJ1-1,-,TRBV7-2,-,CASSLDQVVAEAFF,TGTGCCAGCAGCTTGGATCAGGTCGTGGCTGAAGCTTTCTTT
TRBJ2-7,-,TRBV12-3/TRBV12-4,-,CASSLGQFMSHEQYF,TGTGCCAGCAGTTTAGGACAGTTCATGTCCCACGAGCAGTACTTC
TRBJ2-1,few,TRBV20-1,TRBD2,CSASSGGASYNEQFF,TGCAGTGCATCTAGCGGAGGGGCCTCCTACAATGAGCAGTTCTTC
TRBJ1-2,many,TRBV7-9,TRBD1,CASSFDRVSYGYTF,TGTGCCAGCAGCTTCGACAGGGTTAGCTATGGCTACACCTTC
TRBJ2-7,many,TRBV7-6,-,CASSPGLDYEQYF,TGTGCCAGCAGCCCGGGACTGGATTACGAGCAGTACTTC
TRBJ2-7,once,TRBV5-1,-,CASSPDRPNSYEQYF,TGTGCCAGCAGCCCCGACAGACCTAATTCCTACGAGCAGTACTTC
TRBJ1-2,few,TRBV5-4,-,CASSLQGPNYGYTF,TGTGCCAGCAGCTTACAGGGACCTAACTATGGCTACACCTTC
TRBJ2-7,-,TRBV6-2/TRBV6-3,-,CASMEARPYEQYF,TGTGCCAGCATGGAGGCCAGGCCCTACGAGCAGTACTTC
TRBJ2-1,-,TRBV2,TRBD2,CASSRGLAIEQFF,TGTGCCAGCAGTCGTGGACTAGCAATTGAGCAGTTCTTC
TRBJ1-4,-,TRBV7-9,-,CASSQAVNEKLFF,TGTGCCAGCAGCCAGGCCGTTAATGAAAAACTGTTTTTT
TRBJ1-1,many,TRBV19,TRBD1,CASSPYRGQAFF,TGTGCCAGTAGCCCATACAGGGGGCAAGCTTTCTTT
TRBJ2-5,-,TRBV25-1,-,CASSAFGGLGETQYF,TGTGCCAGCAGTGCTTTTGGCGGATTAGGAGAGACCCAGTACTTC
TRBJ1-2,many,TRBV20-1,TRBD1,CSATTTGTGGNYGYTF,TGCAGTGCTACCACCACCGGGACAGGGGGCAACTATGGCTACACCTTC
TRBJ2-7,-,TRBV4-1,TRBD2,CASSQDRGGRASSSYEQYF,TGCGCCAGCAGCCAAGATCGGGGCGGGAGGGCCTCGAGCTCCTACGAGCAGTACTTC
TRBJ2-5,many,TRBV10-2,TRBD2,CASSERTSGGLQETQYF,TGCGCCAGCAGTGAGCGGACTAGCGGGGGCTTACAAGAGACCCAGTACTTC
TRBJ2-1,-,TRBV5-1,-,CASSLAGTRGLIEQFF,TGCGCCAGCAGCTTGGCCGGAACTAGGGGCCTAATAGAGCAGTTCTTC
TRBJ1-2,few,TRBV6-1,-,CASSSYQGNDYGYTF,TGTGCCAGCTCCTCATACCAGGGGAACGACTATGGCTACACCTTC
TRBJ1-2,medium-sized,TRBV10-2,TRBD1,CASMGHGQGTSYTF,TGCGCCAGTATGGGCCATGGACAGGGGACGAGCTACACCTTC
TRBJ1-6,-,TRBV19,-,CAWSEGSSYNSPLHF,TGTGCCTGGAGTGAAGGGAGCTCCTATAATTCACCCCTCCACTTT
TRBJ2-7,-,TRBV7-6,-,CAAGPFSYEQYF,TGTGCCGCAGGTCCCTTCTCCTACGAGCAGTACTTC
TRBJ1-3,once,TRBV20-1,-,CSAWGRDTSGNTIYF,TGCAGTGCCTGGGGGCGGGACACCTCTGGAAACACCATATATTTT
TRBJ1-2,few,TRBV24-1,-,CATSDLELNYGYTF,TGTGCCACCAGTGATTTGGAGCTTAACTATGGCTACACCTTC
TRBJ2-3,many,TRBV10-3,-,CAISEGEESTDTQYF,TGTGCCATCAGTGAAGGAGAAGAGAGCACAGATACGCAGTATTTT
TRBJ1-1,-,TRBV7-9,-,CASTPTGNTEAFF,TGTGCCAGCACCCCCACAGGGAACACTGAAGCTTTCTTT
TRBJ2-3,-,TRBV11-2,-,CASSLGSAGADTQYF,TGTGCCAGCAGCTTAGGGTCTGCGGGGGCCGATACGCAGTATTTT
TRBJ2-7,-,TRBV13,-,CASRRTSGVGEQYF,TGTGCCAGCAGACGTACATCGGGGGTAGGGGAGCAGTACTTC
TRBJ1-3,-,TRBV25-1,TRBD1,CATEAQGGGNTIYF,TGTGCCACCGAAGCACAGGGGGGTGGAAACACCATATATTTT
TRBJ2-5,few,TRBV2,TRBD1,CATMGQGARETQYF,TGTGCCACCATGGGACAGGGGGCCCGGGAGACCCAGTACTTC
TRBJ2-3,-,TRBV4-2,TRBD1,CASSQERTGLGSTDTQYF,TGTGCCAGCAGCCAAGAGAGGACAGGCTTAGGGAGCACAGATACGCAGTATTTT
TRBJ1-2,once,TRBV7-2,-,CAIDQGHAPNYGYTF,TGTGCCATCGACCAGGGACACGCTCCTAACTATGGCTACACCTTC
TRBJ2-5,-,TRBV19,-,CASSIPGAGETQYF,TGTGCCAGTAGTATACCGGGGGCAGGAGAGACCCAGTACTTC
TRBJ1-1,-,TRBV11-1,TRBD1,CASSLTVGRGRREAFF,TGTGCCAGCAGCTTAACGGTAGGCAGGGGGCGTCGGGAAGCTTTCTTT